The 19 T cell receptor beta chains reported below all come from one sample, sequenced in a study of T cell repertoires in cytomegalovirus infection. Using its own MiXCR run on the reads, TCRdb lists one record per CDR3 protein. Of 200,000 to 250,000 distinct CDR3 sequences in the sample, roughly 20% were seen once. Source material: CD8+ T cells from PBMCs. The receptor source for this set is a human donor in good health (CMV status not recorded). Some clones in this sample may be carry-over from other donors' samples.

The sample holds one count of this clonotype. The chain couples TRBV29-1 to TRBJ1-4; possible D gene TRBD1, 6 bases. Per the germline V gene, CDR1 is SQVTM and CDR2 is ANQGSEA. V was trimmed by 4 bases and J by 8 bases, leaving 14 bases between them. The CDR3 has 13 amino acids. The CDR3 sequence: CSVGGGGSEKLFF. CDR3 DNA sequence: TGCAGCGTTGGAGGGGGGGGAAGCGAAAAACTGTTTTTT.

With regard to this clonotype: One junction end does not reproduce the germline sequence, and a read error may be involved. The V call is TRBV29-1, the J call TRBJ2-3; 7 bases agree with TRBD2. This CDR3 contains 14 residues. CDR1 is SQVTM and CDR2 is ANQGSEA in the germline V gene. CDR3 nucleotides: TGCAGCGTAGAAGGACTAGACAGCACAGATACGCAGTATTTT. Its translation: CSVEGLDSTDTQYF.

In this sample, this clonotype turned up a few times. The chain uses TRBV19 and TRBJ1-1; maybe TRBD1 (5 bases). CDR1 and CDR2 from the germline V gene are LNHDA and SQIVND (reference sequence). Deletions cut 3 bases from V and 5 bases from J, with 7 bases between. This CDR3 contains 12 residues. CDR3 bases: TGTGCCAGTAGTATGTCAGGGACTGAAGCTTTCTTT. Protein: CASSMSGTEAFF.

A few counts support this clonotype. The chain joins TRBV20-1 to TRBJ2-5, with D hard to call. The CDR3 spans 12 residues. Germline V lookup: CDR1 DFQATT, CDR2 SNEGSKA (reference sequence). Trimming left V 3 bases short and J 7 bases short, with 12 bases between. DNA for the CDR3: TGCAGTGCTAGTATTGGGGATGGGACCCAGTACTTC. Residues: CSASIGDGTQYF.

The gene calls are TRBV19 and TRBJ2-1; TRBD1 matches at 7 bases. Germline V lookup: CDR1 LNHDA, CDR2 SQIVND (reference sequence). Trimming cost V 5 bases and J 5 bases; bases outside gene matches: 6. The CDR3 consists of 14 residues. The CDR3, as DNA: TGTGCCAGTAGTGGGGGACAGACCAACAATGAGCAGTTCTTC. The encoded protein is CASSGGQTNNEQFF.

The chain recombines TRBV7-3 with TRBJ2-4; maybe TRBD1 (7 bases). V lost 0 bases and J 4 bases, leaving 10 bases between the germline ends. From germline, CDR1 is SGHTA and CDR2 FQGTGA. The CDR3 loop spans 15 amino acids. DNA for the CDR3: TGTGCCAGCAGCTTAACGGAGGGGGCTAAAAACATTCAGTACTTC. Translation gives CASSLTEGAKNIQYF.

This clonotype showed up many times. This rearrangement joins TRBV28 to TRBJ2-3; D not resolved. V was pared by 5 bases and J by 1 base, with 13 bases between. The CDR3 has 15 amino acids. Germline CDR1 is MDHEN and CDR2 is SYDVKM. The CDR3 DNA reads as TGTGCCAGCAGTCCCAGAATAATAGGCACAGATACGCAGTATTTT. This gives the protein CASSPRIIGTDTQYF.

This clonotype was counted a few times. The V call is TRBV6-2 or TRBV6-3, the J call TRBJ1-5; D remains ambiguous. V was trimmed by 3 bases and J by 4 bases, leaving 13 bases between them. The germline gives CDR1 MNHEY, CDR2 SVGEGT. The CDR3 covers 15 residues. The CDR3 loop reads CASSYIFGENQPQHF. DNA for the CDR3: TGTGCCAGCAGTTATATTTTCGGGGAGAATCAGCCCCAGCATTTT.

This clonotype was seen only a few times. V and J are TRBV4-1 and TRBJ1-5; D gene unclear. The CDR3 covers 14 residues. Trimming left V 1 base short and J 1 base short, with 5 bases between. In germline, CDR1 is MGHRA, CDR2 YSYEKL. DNA for the CDR3: TGCGCCAGCAGCCAAGGACCGAGCAATCAGCCCCAGCATTTT. Translating gives CASSQGPSNQPQHF.

This clonotype turned up a few times. The chain carries TRBV28 and TRBJ1-4; D is perhaps TRBD1 (6 bases). Germline values: CDR1 MDHEN, CDR2 SYDVKM. The CDR3 length is 18 residues. Trimming pared 10 bases from V and 0 bases from J, leaving 24 bases between. The CDR3 nucleotides read TGTGCCACACACTCCGGGACAACAACCTTAGCAACTAATGAAAAACTGTTTTTT. Its protein product is CATHSGTTTLATNEKLFF.

This clonotype was counted only a few times. The V call is TRBV28, the J call TRBJ1-2; 9 nucleotides align to TRBD1. The ends lost 4 bases at V and 8 bases at J; junction bases unmatched: 14. The CDR3 is 16 amino acids. Germline V gene sequence: CDR1 MDHEN, CDR2 SYDVKM. The CDR3 loop reads CASSSPTPGQGHGYTF. In DNA form, the CDR3 reads TGTGCCAGCAGTTCCCCGACACCGGGACAGGGCCACGGCTACACCTTC.

This clonotype has ten or more counts. This chain connects TRBV27 to TRBJ2-1; TRBD2 aligns across 9 bases. Germline V gene lookup returns CDR1 MNHEY and CDR2 SMNVEV (reference sequence). V was clipped by 4 bases and J by 3 bases; unmatched bases: 7. The CDR3 has 16 residues. The CDR3 nucleotides are TGTGCCAGCAGTTCGATAGCGGGGGTCCTCTACAATGAGCAGTTCTTC. Translation gives CASSSIAGVLYNEQFF.

The chain joins TRBV6-2 or TRBV6-3 to TRBJ2-7; D call uncertain. Trimming removed 2 bases from V and 3 bases from J, with 5 bases in between. Germline V gene lookup returns CDR1 MNHEY and CDR2 SVGEGT. The CDR3 sequence is 12 residues long. The CDR3 spells CASSYPYYEQYF. For the CDR3, the DNA is TGTGCCAGCAGTTACCCCTACTACGAGCAGTACTTC.

This clonotype appeared a few times. The chain uses TRBV20-1 and TRBJ2-3; 10 nucleotides align to TRBD2. Unmatched junction bases numbered 16, after V lost 2 bases and J lost 2 bases. Germline V gene lookup returns CDR1 DFQATT and CDR2 SNEGSKA (reference sequence). The CDR3 is 19 amino acids. CDR3 residues: CSARQELAPSGRYTDTQYF. DNA for the CDR3: TGCAGTGCTAGACAAGAGTTAGCTCCTAGCGGGAGATACACAGATACGCAGTATTTT.

The chain links TRBV25-1 to TRBJ2-7; D is perhaps TRBD1 (6 bases). The CDR3 length is 15 residues. The V gene lost 8 bases and the J gene lost 0 bases, with 17 bases spanning the gap. Per germline, CDR1 MGHDK and CDR2 SYGVNS. CDR3 residues: CASSFGQSLSYEQYF. The CDR3 bases are TGTGCCAGCTCATTTGGACAGTCCCTCTCCTACGAGCAGTACTTC.

There are many counts of this clonotype. V gene TRBV7-9 combines with J gene TRBJ1-1; D gene unclear. This CDR3 spans 15 amino acids. Germline V CDR1 and CDR2: SEHNR, FQNEAQ (reference sequence). V was trimmed by 1 base and J by 7 bases, leaving 16 bases between them. This CDR3 reads CASSLGGGRVNEAFF. Here the CDR3 DNA reads TGTGCCAGCAGCTTAGGAGGCGGGAGGGTAAATGAAGCTTTCTTT.

The V gene is TRBV20-1, the J gene TRBJ2-1; D remains unclear. The CDR3 has 12 amino acids. V was pared by 5 bases and J by 5 bases, with 10 bases between. The germline V gene has CDR1 DFQATT and CDR2 SNEGSKA (reference sequence). The CDR3 spells CSASQPNNEQFF. Written as DNA, the CDR3 is TGCAGTGCTTCGCAGCCTAACAATGAGCAGTTCTTC.

The J gene is TRBJ2-2, the V gene TRBV18; D ambiguous. Germline V gene lookup returns CDR1 KGHSH and CDR2 LQKENI. The CDR3 runs 17 residues. The V end was cut by 2 bases, the J end by 6 bases, with 19 bases between. CDR3: CASSPSFLLQFPGELFF. CDR3 nucleotides: TGTGCCAGCTCACCAAGTTTTTTGCTACAGTTCCCCGGGGAGCTGTTTTTT.

This clonotype has a count of ten or more. The chain employs TRBV7-3 and TRBJ2-1; 7 bases are shared with TRBD1. Germline-derived CDR1 and CDR2 are SGHTA and FQGTGA. The trim removed 5 bases at V and 7 bases at J, leaving 2 bases unmatched. The length of the CDR3 is 12 residues. The chain's CDR3 is CASSKQGNEQFF. The CDR3, as DNA: TGTGCCAGCAGCAAACAGGGGAATGAGCAGTTCTTC.